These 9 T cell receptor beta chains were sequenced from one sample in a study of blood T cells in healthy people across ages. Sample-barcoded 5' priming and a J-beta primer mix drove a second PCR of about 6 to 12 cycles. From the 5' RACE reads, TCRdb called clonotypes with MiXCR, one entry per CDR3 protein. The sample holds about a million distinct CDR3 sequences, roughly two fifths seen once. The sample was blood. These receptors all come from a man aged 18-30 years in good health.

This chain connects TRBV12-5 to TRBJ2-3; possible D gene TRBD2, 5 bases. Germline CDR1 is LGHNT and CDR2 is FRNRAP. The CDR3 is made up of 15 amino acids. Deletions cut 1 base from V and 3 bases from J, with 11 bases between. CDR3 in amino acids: CASGLGTEGTDTQYF. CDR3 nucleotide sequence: TGTGCTAGTGGTTTGGGCACAGAGGGAACAGATACGCAGTATTTT.

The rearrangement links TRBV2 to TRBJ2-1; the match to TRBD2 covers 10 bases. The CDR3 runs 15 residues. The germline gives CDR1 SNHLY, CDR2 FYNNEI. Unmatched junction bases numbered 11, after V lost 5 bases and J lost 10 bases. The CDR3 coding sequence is TGTGCCAGCAGTTCGACTAGCGGGTCCCCGGGGGAGCAGTTCTTC. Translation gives CASSSTSGSPGEQFF.

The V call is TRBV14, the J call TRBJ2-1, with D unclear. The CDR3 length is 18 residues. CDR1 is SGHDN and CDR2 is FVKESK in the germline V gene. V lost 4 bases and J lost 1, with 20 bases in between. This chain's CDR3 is CASSLLGRREESYNEQFF. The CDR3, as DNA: TGTGCCAGCAGCCTTTTGGGCAGGCGAGAGGAATCCTACAATGAGCAGTTCTTC.

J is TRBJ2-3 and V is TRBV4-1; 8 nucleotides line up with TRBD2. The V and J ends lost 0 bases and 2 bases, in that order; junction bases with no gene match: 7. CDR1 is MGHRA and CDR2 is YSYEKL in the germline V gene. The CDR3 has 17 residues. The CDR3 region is CASSQDTGGALTDTQYF. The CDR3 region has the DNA TGCGCCAGCAGCCAAGATACGGGGGGGGCTCTCACAGATACGCAGTATTTT.

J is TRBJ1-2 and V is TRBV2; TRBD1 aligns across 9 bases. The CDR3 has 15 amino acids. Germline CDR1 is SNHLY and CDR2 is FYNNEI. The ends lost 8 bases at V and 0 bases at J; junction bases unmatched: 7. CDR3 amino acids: CASGGRDRANYGYTF. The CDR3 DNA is TGTGCCAGCGGTGGTAGGGACAGGGCTAACTATGGCTACACCTTC.

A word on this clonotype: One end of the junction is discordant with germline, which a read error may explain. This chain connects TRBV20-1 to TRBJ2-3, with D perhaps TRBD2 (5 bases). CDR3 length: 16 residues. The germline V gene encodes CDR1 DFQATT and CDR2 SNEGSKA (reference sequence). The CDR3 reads CCARDSASGDTDTQYF. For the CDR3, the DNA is TGCTGTGCTAGAGACTCGGCGAGCGGTGACACAGATACGCAGTATTTT.

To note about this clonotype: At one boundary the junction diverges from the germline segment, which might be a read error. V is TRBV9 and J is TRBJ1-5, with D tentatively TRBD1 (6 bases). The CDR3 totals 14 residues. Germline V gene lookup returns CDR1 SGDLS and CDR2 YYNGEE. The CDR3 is CTSSPDGGGQPQHF. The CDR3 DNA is TGTACCAGCAGTCCCGATGGGGGCGGTCAGCCCCAGCATTTT.

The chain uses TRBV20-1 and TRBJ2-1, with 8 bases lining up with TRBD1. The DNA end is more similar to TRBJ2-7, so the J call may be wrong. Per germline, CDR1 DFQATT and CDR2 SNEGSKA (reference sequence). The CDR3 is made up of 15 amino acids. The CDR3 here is CSASHAGGSYNEQYF. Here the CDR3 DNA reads TGCAGTGCTAGTCATGCAGGGGGCTCCTACAATGAGCAGTACTTC.

CDR3 DNA sequence: TGTGCCAGCGGGGAGGGCGCGGGGACTGAAGCTTTCTTT. It translates to CASGEGAGTEAFF. V gene TRBV7-3 combines with J gene TRBJ1-1; D not resolved. CDR3 size: 13 residues. V shed 8 bases and J shed 5 bases, with 15 bases lying between them. Germline CDR1 is SGHTA and CDR2 is FQGTGA.